This entry describes one T cell receptor (beta chain). A single base separates this from a much larger clone, so it may be a read error. Germline CDR1 is SEHNR and CDR2 is FQNEAQ (reference sequence). This CDR3 has 15 amino acids. This entry is derived from a study of T cells in Graves' hyperthyroidism and ophthalmopathy. The investigators amplified TCR beta CDR3 regions from RNA transcripts. In the first-round RT-PCR of the TCR CDR3, the HTBI primer set was used. One entry per CDR3 protein results from TCRdb running MiXCR on the multiplex PCR reads. The table shows around 500,000 distinct CDR3 sequences, with roughly 22% occurring only once.

The TCR originated in a woman aged 70-85 years with Graves' ophthalmopathy. The specimen sequenced was blood. The chain carries TRBV7-9 and TRBJ2-5; 7 nucleotides agree with TRBD2. The CDR3: CASSVHGGRQETQHF. CDR3 bases: TGTGCCAGCAGCGTCCACGGGGGGAGGCAAGAGACCCAGCACTTC.